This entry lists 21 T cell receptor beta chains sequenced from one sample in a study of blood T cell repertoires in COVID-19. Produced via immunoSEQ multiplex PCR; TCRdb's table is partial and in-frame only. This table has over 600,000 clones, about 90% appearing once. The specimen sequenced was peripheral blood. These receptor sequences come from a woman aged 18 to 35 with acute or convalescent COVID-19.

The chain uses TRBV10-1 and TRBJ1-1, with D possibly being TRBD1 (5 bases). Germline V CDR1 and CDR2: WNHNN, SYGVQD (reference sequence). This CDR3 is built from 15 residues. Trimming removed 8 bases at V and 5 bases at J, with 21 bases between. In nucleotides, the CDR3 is TGCGCCAGCCCAGGGCAGGGTGAGAAAAGGACTGAAGCTTTCTTT. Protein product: CASPGQGEKRTEAFF.

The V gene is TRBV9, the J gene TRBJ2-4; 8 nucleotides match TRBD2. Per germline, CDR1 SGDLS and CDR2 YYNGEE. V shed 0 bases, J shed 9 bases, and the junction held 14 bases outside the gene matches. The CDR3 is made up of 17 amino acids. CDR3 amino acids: CASSVGSSGGASAIQYF. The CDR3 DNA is TGTGCCAGCAGCGTAGGGTCGAGCGGGGGAGCCTCCGCCATTCAGTACTTC.

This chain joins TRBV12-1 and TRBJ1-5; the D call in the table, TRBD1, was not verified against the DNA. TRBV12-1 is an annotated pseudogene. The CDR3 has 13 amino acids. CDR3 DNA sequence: TGTGCCAGCAGCTTCGACAGTGGGCAGGGGCATCATTTT. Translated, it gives CASSFDSGQGHHF.

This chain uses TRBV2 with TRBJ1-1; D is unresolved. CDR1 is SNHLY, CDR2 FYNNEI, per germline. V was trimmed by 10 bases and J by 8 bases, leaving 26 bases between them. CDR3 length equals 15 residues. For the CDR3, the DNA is TGTGCCAAGCCCCCTCCCACGGGGAACCCAGCCGAAGCTTTCTTT. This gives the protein CAKPPPTGNPAEAFF.

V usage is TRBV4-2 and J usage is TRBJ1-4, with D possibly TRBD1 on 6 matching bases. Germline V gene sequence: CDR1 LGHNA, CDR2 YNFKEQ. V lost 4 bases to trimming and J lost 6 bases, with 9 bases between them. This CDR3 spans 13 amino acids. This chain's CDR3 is CASSRGQYEKLFF. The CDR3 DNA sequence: TGTGCCAGCAGCCGAGGACAGTATGAAAAACTGTTTTTT.

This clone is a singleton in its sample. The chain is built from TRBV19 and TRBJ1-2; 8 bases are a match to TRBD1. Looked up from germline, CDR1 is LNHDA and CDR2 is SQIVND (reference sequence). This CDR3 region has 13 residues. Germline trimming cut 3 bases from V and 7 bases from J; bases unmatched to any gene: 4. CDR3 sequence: CASSIGDRSGYTF. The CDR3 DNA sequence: TGTGCCAGTAGTATCGGGGACAGGAGTGGCTACACCTTC.

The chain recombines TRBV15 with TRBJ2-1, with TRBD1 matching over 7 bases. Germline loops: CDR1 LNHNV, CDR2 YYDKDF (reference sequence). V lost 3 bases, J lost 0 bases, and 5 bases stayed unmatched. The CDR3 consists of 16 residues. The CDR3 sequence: CATSSGTVSSYNEQFF. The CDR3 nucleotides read TGTGCCACCAGCAGTGGGACAGTCAGCTCCTACAATGAGCAGTTCTTC.

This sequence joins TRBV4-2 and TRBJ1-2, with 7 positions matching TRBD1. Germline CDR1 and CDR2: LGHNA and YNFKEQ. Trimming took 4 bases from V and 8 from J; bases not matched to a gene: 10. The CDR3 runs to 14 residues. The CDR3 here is CASSPRQGEGGYTF. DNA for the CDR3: TGTGCCAGCAGCCCAAGGCAGGGGGAAGGGGGCTACACCTTC.

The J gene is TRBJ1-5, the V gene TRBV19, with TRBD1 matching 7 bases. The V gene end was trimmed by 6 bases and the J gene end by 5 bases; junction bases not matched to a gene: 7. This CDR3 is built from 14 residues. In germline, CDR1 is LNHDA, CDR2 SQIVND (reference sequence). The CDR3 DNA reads TGTGCCAGTAGACCGACAGGGTTCGATCAGCCCCAGCATTTT. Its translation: CASRPTGFDQPQHF. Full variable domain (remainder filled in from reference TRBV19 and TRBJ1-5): DGGITQSPKYLFRKEGQNVTLSCEQNLNHDAMYWYRQDPGQGLRLIYYSQIVNDFQKGDIAEGYSVSREKKESFPLTVTSAQKNPTAFYLCASRPTGFDQPQHFGDGTRLSIL.

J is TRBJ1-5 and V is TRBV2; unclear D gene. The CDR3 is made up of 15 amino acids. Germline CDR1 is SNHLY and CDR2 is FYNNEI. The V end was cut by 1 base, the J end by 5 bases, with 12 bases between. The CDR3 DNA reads TGTGCCAGCAGTGAAGGGGGAGAATATGATCAGCCCCAGCATTTT. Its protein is CASSEGGEYDQPQHF.

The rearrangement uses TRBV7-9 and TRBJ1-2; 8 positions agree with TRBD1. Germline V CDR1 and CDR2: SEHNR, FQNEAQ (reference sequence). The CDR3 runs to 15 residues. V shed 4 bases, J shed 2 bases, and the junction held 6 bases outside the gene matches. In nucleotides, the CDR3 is TGTGCCAGCAGCTACGACAGGGGCAGGAACTATGGCTACACCTTC. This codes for CASSYDRGRNYGYTF.

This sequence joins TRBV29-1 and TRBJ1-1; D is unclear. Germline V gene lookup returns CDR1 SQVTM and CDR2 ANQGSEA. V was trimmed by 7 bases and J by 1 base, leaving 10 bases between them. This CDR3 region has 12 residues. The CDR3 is CSGQVSNTEAFF. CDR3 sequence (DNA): TGCAGCGGCCAGGTCTCGAACACTGAAGCTTTCTTT.

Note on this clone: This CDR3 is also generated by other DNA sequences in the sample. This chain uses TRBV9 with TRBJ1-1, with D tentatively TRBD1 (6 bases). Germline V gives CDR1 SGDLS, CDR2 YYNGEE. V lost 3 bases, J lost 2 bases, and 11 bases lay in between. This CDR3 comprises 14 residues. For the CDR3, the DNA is TGTGCCAGCAGCGCTGGACAGACAAACACTGAAGCTTTCTTT. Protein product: CASSAGQTNTEAFF.

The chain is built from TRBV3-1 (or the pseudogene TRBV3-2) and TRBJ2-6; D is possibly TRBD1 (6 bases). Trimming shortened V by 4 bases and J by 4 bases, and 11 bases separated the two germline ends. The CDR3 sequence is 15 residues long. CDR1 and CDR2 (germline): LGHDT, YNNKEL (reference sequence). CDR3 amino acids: CASSPRDTGANVLTF. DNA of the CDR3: TGTGCCAGCAGCCCCAGGGACACCGGGGCCAACGTCCTGACTTTC.

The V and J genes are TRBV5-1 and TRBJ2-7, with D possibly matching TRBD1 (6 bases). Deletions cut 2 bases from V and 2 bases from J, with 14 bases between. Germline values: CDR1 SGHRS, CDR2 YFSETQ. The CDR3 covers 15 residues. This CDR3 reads CASSLRGWGPYEQYF. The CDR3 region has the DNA TGCGCCAGCAGCTTACGTGGGTGGGGGCCCTACGAGCAGTACTTC.

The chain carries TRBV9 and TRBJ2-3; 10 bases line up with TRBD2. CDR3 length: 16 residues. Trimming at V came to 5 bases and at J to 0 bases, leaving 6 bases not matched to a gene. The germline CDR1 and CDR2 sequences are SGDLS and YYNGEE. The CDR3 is CASSRTSGSSTDTQYF. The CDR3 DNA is TGTGCCAGCAGTCGGACTAGCGGTTCTAGCACAGATACGCAGTATTTT.

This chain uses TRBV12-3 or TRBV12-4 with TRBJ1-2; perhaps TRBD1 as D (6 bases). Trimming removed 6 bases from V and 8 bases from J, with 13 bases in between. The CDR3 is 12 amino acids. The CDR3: CASRRGSGGYTF. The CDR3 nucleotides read TGTGCCAGCAGAAGGGGGTCTGGCGGCTACACCTTC.

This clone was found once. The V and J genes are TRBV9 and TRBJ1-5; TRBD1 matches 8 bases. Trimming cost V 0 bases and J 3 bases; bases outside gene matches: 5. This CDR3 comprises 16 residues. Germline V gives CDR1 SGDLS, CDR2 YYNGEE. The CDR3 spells CASSVAGTGSNQPQHF. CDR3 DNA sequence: TGTGCCAGCAGCGTAGCCGGGACAGGCTCCAATCAGCCCCAGCATTTT.

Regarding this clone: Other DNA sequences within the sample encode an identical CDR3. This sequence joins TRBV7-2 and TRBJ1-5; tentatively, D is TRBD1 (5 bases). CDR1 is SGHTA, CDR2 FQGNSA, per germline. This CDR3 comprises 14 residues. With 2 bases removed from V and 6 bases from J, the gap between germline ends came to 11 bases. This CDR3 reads CASSLRQGGQPQHF. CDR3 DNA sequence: TGTGCCAGCAGCTTAAGGCAGGGAGGTCAGCCCCAGCATTTT.

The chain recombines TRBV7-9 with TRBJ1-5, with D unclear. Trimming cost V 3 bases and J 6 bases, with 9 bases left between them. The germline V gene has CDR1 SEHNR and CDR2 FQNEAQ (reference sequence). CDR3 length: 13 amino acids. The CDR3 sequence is CASSFGRSQPQHF. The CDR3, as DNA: TGTGCCAGCAGCTTCGGGAGAAGTCAGCCCCAGCATTTT.

The CDR3 nucleotides are TGTGCCATCAGTCCAAGGCAGGGTGACGGGGAGCTGTTTTTT. Its protein product is CAISPRQGDGELFF. The rearrangement joins TRBV10-3 to TRBJ2-2; TRBD1 might be the D (5 bases). Germline V lookup: CDR1 ENHRY, CDR2 SYGVKD. The CDR3 has 14 residues. V gave up 5 bases and J gave up 7 bases, with 14 bases separating them.